Below are 7 T cell receptor beta chains sequenced from a single sample in a study of T cell repertoires in ileal Crohn's disease. Specified time point: inflamed ileum from the surgical specimen. Sequencing was performed with immunoSEQ multiplex PCR; in TCRdb, only in-frame clones are kept and a portion is missing. This table has 13,000 or so clones, 65% to 80% appearing once. The sequenced material came from ileal tissue. The receptor set was obtained from an adult with Crohn's disease.

CDR3 sequence reads: CASSPRGGSSGNTIYF. In DNA form, the CDR3 reads TGTGCCAGCAGTCCCCGCGGAGGGTCCTCCGGAAACACCATATATTTT. The chain links TRBV27 to TRBJ1-3, with no clear D. Trimming left V 5 bases short and J 4 bases short, with 18 bases between. The germline gives CDR1 MNHEY, CDR2 SMNVEV (reference sequence). The CDR3 spans 16 residues.

DNA of the CDR3: TGTGCCTGGAGTGTCTTTTGGCAGGGAACCCTTAATTCACCCCTCCACTTT. Its protein product is CAWSVFWQGTLNSPLHF. V is TRBV30 and J is TRBJ1-6, with a possible D match to TRBD1 (5 bases). Germline V gene data show CDR1 as GTSNPN and CDR2 as SVGIG (reference sequence). V dropped 0 bases and J dropped 6 bases, with 18 bases sitting between them. The CDR3 sequence is 17 residues long.

This chain joins TRBV4-1 and TRBJ1-2; D is perhaps TRBD1 (5 bases). The CDR3 is 13 amino acids. The V gene's germline CDR1 is MGHRA and CDR2 YSYEKL. The germline V and J ends were trimmed by 3 bases and 3 bases, with 8 bases remaining between them. CDR3: CASSQSGDYGYTF. As DNA, the CDR3 is TGCGCCAGCAGCCAGTCGGGGGACTATGGCTACACCTTC.

This clone showed up just once. The rearrangement links TRBV5-1 to TRBJ1-1; D is undetermined. The CDR3 spans 12 residues. Germline assignment: CDR1 SGHRS and CDR2 YFSETQ. The V end lost 0 bases, the J end lost 8 bases, and 8 bases lay between the germline ends. Here the CDR3 reads CASSLDLIEAFF. Written as DNA, the CDR3 is TGCGCCAGCAGCTTGGATCTCATAGAAGCTTTCTTT.

This chain uses TRBV18 with TRBJ1-1; tentatively, D is TRBD1 (5 bases). This CDR3 has 13 amino acids. Trimming cost V 6 bases and J 0 bases, with 8 bases left between them. Germline loops: CDR1 KGHSH, CDR2 LQKENI. Written as DNA, the CDR3 is TGTGCCAGCTCCGGACAACTGAACACTGAAGCTTTCTTT. It is translated as CASSGQLNTEAFF.

The rearrangement uses TRBV6-1 and TRBJ2-1; D gene ambiguous. Trimming removed 5 bases at V and 6 bases at J, with 8 bases between. Germline CDR1 is MNHNS and CDR2 is SASEGT. This CDR3 contains 12 residues. CDR3 region: CASSPTANEQFF. CDR3 bases: TGTGCCAGCAGTCCAACCGCCAATGAGCAGTTCTTC.

The V gene is TRBV5-6, the J gene TRBJ2-7; D unclear. V dropped 1 base and J dropped 6 bases, with 23 bases sitting between them. Germline-derived CDR1 and CDR2 are SGHDT and YYEEEE. The CDR3 totals 17 residues. The CDR3 reads CASSLLVREVTSGEQYF. The DNA of the CDR3 is TGTGCCAGCAGCTTGTTGGTTAGAGAAGTGACCTCCGGCGAGCAGTACTTC.